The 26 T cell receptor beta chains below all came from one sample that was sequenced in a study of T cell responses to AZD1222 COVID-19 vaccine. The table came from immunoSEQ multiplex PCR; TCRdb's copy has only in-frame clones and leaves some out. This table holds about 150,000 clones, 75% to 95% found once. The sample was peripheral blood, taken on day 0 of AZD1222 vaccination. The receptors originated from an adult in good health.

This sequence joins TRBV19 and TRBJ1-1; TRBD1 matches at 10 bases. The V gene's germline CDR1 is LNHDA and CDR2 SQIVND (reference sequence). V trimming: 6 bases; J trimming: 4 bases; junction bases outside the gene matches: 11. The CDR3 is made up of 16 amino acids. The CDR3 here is CASRARQGASGTEAFF. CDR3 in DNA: TGTGCCAGTAGGGCGCGACAGGGGGCTAGTGGCACTGAAGCTTTCTTT.

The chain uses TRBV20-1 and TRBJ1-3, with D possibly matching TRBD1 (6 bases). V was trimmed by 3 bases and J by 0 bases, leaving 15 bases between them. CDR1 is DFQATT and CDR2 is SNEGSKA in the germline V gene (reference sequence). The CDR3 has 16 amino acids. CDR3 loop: CSASRDRPSSGNTIYF. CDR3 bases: TGCAGTGCTAGTCGTGACAGGCCGAGCTCTGGAAACACCATATATTTT.

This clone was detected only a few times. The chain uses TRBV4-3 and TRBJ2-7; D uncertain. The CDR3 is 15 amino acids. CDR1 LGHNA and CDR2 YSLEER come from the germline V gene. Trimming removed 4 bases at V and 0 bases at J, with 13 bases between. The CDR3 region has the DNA TGCGCCAGCAGCCTAGGGCCAGAAAGCTCCTACGAGCAGTACTTC. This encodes CASSLGPESSYEQYF.

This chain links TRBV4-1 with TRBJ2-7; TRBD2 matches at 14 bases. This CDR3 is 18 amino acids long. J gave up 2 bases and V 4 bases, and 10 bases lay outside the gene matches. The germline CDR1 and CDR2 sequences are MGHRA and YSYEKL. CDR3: CASSPLTSGRAGTYEQYF. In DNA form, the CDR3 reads TGCGCCAGCAGCCCACTGACTAGCGGGAGGGCCGGAACCTACGAGCAGTACTTC.

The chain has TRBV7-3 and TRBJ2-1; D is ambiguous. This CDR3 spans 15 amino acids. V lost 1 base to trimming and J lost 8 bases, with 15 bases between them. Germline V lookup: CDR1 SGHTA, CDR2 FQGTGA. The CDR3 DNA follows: TGTGCCAGCAGCTTAATGACTCGGGTGGCGGATGAGCAGTTCTTC. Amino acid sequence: CASSLMTRVADEQFF.

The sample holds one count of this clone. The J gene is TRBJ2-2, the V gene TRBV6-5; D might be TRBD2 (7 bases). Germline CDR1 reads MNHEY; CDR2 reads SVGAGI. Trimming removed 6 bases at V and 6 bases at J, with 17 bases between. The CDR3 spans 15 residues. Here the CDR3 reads CASRSEGGASGELFF. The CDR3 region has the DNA TGTGCCAGCAGATCCGAGGGGGGGGCGTCCGGGGAGCTGTTTTTT.

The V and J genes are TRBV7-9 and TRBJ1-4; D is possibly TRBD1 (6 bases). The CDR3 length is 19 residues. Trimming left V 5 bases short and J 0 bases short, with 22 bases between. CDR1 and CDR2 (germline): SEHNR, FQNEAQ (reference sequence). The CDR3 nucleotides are TGTGCCAGCAGCCAACCCTGGACAGTTTTGGGGGCAACTAATGAAAAACTGTTTTTT. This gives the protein CASSQPWTVLGATNEKLFF.

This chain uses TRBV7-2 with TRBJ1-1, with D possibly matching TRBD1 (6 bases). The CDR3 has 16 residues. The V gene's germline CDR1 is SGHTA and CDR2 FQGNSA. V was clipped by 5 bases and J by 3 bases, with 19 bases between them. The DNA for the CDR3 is TGTGCCAGCAGCCTAGACACTTCGGGGGCCTACACTGAAGCTTTCTTT. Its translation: CASSLDTSGAYTEAFF. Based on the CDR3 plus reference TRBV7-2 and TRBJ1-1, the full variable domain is GAGVSQSPSNKVTEKGKDVELRCDPISGHTALYWYRQSLGQGLEFLIYFQGNSAPDKSGLPSDRFSAERTGGSVSTLTIQRTQQEDSAVYLCASSLDTSGAYTEAFFGQGTRLTVV.

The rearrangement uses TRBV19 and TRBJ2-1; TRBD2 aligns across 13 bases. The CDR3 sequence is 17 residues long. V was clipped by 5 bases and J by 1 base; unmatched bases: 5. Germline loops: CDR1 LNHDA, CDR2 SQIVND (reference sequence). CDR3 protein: CASSSTSGRGSYNEQFF. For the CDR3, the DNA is TGTGCCAGTAGTTCCACTAGCGGGAGGGGTTCCTACAATGAGCAGTTCTTC.

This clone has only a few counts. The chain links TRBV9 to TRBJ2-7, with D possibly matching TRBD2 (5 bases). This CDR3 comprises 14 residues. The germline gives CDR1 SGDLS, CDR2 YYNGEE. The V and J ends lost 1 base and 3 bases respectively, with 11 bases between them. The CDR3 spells CASSVRWESYEQYF. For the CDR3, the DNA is TGTGCCAGCAGCGTAAGGTGGGAGAGCTACGAGCAGTACTTC.

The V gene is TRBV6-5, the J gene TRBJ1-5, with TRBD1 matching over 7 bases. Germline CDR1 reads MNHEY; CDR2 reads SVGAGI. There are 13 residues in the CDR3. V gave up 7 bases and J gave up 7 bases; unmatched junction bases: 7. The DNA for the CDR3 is TGTGCCAGCATCAAGAACAGGGGCCAGCCCCAGCATTTT. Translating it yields CASIKNRGQPQHF.

The CDR3 loop is CASSLVGLAGGSNYYEQYF. The CDR3 DNA sequence: TGTGCCAGCAGCTTAGTAGGGCTAGCGGGGGGATCAAACTACTACGAGCAGTACTTC. The rearrangement uses TRBV7-6 and TRBJ2-7, with 11 bases matching TRBD2. V lost 1 base to trimming and J lost 3 bases; unmatched junction nucleotides: 14. Germline V gives CDR1 SGHVS, CDR2 FNYEAQ. This CDR3 is built from 19 residues.

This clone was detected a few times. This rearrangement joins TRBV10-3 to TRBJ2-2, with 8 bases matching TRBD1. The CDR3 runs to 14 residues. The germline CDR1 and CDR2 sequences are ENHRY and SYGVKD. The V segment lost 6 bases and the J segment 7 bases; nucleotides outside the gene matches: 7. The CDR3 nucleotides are TGTGCCATCAGCAGGACAGGGCGGATCGGGGAGCTGTTTTTT. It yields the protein CAISRTGRIGELFF.

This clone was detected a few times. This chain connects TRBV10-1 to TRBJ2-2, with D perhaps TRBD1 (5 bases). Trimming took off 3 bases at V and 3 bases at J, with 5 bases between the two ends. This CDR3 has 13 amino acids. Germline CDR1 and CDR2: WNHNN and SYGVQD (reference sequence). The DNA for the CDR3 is TGCGCCAGCAGTGACAGGGACACCGGGGAGCTGTTTTTT. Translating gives CASSDRDTGELFF.

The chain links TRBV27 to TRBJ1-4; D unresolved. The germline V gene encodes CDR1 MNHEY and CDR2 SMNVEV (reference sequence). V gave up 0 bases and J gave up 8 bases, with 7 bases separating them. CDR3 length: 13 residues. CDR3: CASSLSPGEKLFF. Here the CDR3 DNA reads TGTGCCAGCAGTTTATCACCAGGCGAAAAACTGTTTTTT.

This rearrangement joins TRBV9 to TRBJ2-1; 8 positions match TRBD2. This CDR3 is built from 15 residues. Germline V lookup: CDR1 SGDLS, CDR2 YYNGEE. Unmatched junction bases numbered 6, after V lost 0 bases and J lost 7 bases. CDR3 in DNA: TGTGCCAGCAGCGTAGAGGGGACTAGTAGGAATGAGCAGTTCTTC. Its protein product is CASSVEGTSRNEQFF. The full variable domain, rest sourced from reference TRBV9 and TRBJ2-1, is DSGVTQTPKHLITATGQRVTLRCSPRSGDLSVYWYQQSLDQGLQFLIQYYNGEERAKGNILERFSAQQFPDLHSELNLSSLELGDSALYFCASSVEGTSRNEQFFGPGTRLTVL.

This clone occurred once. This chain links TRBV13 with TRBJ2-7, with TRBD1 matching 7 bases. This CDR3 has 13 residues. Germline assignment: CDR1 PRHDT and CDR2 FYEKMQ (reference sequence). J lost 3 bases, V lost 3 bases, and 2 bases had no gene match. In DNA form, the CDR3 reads TGTGCCAGCAGCTTCGGACAGGTCTACGAGCAGTACTTC. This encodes CASSFGQVYEQYF.

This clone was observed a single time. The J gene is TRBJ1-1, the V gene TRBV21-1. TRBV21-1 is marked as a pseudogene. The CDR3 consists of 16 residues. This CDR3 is CASSYPGFPRDTEAFF. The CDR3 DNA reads TGTGCCAGCAGCTACCCGGGTTTTCCTAGGGACACTGAAGCTTTCTTT.

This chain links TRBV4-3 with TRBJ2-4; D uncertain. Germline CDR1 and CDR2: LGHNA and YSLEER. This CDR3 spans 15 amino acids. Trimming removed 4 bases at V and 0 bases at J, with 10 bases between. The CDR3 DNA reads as TGCGCCAGCAGCCCAGGATCCTTAGCCAAAAACATTCAGTACTTC. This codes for CASSPGSLAKNIQYF.

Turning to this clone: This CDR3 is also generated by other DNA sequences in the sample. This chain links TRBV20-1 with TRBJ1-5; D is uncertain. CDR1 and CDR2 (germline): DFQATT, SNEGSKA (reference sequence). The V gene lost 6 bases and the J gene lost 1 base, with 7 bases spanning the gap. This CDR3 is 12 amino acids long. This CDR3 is CSASRSNQPQHF. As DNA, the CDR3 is TGCAGTGCGAGTCGGAGCAATCAGCCCCAGCATTTT.

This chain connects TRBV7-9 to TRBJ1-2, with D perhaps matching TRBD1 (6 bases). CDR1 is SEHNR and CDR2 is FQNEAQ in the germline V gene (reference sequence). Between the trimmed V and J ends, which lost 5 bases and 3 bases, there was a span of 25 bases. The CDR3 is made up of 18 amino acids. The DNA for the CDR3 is TGTGCCAGCAGCCCAGTCGGACAGTTTTTTGGGGTCCACTATGGCTACACCTTC. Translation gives CASSPVGQFFGVHYGYTF. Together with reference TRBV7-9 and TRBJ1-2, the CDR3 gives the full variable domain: DTGVSQNPRHKITKRGQNVTFRCDPISEHNRLYWYRQTLGQGPEFLTYFQNEAQLEKSRLLSDRFSAERPKGSFSTLEIQRTEQGDSAMYLCASSPVGQFFGVHYGYTFGSGTRLTVV.

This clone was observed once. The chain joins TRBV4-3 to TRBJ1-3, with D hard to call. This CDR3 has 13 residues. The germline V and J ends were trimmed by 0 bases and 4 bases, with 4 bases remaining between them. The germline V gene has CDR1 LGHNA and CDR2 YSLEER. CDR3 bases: TGCGCCAGCAGCCAAGACCGCGGAAACACCATATATTTT. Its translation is CASSQDRGNTIYF.

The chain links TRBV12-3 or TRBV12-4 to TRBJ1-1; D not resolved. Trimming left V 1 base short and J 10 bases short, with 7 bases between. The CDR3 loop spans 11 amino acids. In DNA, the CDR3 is TGTGCCAGCAGTTTAGGTCGGGGAGCTTTCTTT. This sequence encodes CASSLGRGAFF.

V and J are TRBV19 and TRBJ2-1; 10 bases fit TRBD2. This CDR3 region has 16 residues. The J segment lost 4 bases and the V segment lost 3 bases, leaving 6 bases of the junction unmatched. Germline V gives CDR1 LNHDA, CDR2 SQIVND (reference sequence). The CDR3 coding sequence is TGTGCCAGTAGTATGTCAGGGACTAGCGAGTACAATGAGCAGTTCTTC. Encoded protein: CASSMSGTSEYNEQFF.

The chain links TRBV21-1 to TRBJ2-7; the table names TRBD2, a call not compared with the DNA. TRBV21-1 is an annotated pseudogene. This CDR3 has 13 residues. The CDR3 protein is CASSKVAGGEQYF. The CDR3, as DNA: TGTGCCAGCAGCAAAGTGGCGGGGGGCGAGCAGTACTTC.

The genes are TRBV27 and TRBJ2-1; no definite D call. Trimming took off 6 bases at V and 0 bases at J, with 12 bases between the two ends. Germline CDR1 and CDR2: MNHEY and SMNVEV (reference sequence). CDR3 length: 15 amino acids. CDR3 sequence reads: CASRYNTLSYNEQFF. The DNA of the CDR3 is TGTGCCAGCAGATACAACACCCTCTCCTACAATGAGCAGTTCTTC.